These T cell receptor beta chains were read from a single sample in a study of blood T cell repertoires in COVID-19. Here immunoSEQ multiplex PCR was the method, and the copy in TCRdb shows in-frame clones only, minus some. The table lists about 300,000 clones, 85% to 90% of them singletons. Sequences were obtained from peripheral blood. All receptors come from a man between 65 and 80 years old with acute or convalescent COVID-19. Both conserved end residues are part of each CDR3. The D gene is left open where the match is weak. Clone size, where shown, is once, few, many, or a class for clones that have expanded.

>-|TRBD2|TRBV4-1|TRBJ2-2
TGCGCCAGCAGCCAGGGACTAGCGGAATCCCACCGGGGAGCTGTTTTT
CASSQGLAESHRGAVF
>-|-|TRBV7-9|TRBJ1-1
TGTGCCAGCAGCTTAGCGGGGGCCCTGAACACTGAAGCTTTCTTT
CASSLAGALNTEAFF
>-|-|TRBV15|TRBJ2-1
TGTGCCACCAGCAGAGATCGCCAGGCATCCTACAATGAGCAGTTCTTC
CATSRDRQASYNEQFF
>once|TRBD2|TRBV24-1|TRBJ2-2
TGTGCCCCGGGAGGGATGCTAGCGGAGAACACCGGGGAGCTGTTTTTT
CAPGGMLAENTGELFF
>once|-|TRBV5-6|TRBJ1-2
TGTGCCAGCAGCCGGACAACTGGCTACACCTTC
CASSRTTGYTF
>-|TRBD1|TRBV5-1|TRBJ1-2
TGCGCCAGCAGCACGCAACAGGGGGCGGGTGGCTACACCTTC
CASSTQQGAGGYTF
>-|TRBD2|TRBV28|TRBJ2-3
TGTGCCAGCAGACCAGCTAGCGGGAGGCCAGATACGCAGTATTTT
CASRPASGRPDTQYF
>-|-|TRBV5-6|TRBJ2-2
TGTGCCAGCAGCTTGGACAGGGACGGGGAGCTGTTTTTT
CASSLDRDGELFF
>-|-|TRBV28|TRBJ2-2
TGTGCCAGCAGTTTAGCAGGGGCTAGTAGTTTTGCCGGGGAGCTGTTTTTT
CASSLAGASSFAGELFF
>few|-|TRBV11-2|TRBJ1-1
TGTGCCAGCAGCACAAGACAGTGGAACACTGAAGCTTTCTTT
CASSTRQWNTEAFF
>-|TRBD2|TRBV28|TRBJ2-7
TGTGCCAGCAGTTCATCTGCGGGGGGCATATACGAGCAGTACTTC
CASSSSAGGIYEQYF
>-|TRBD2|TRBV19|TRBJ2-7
TGTGCCAGTAGTGGGTGGACTAGCCCGCTCTACGAGCAGTACTTC
CASSGWTSPLYEQYF
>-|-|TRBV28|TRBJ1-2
TGTGCACTACGACGGGTTAACTATGGCTACACCTTC
CALRRVNYGYTF
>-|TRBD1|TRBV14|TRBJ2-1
TGTGCCAGCAGCTTCGGAACAGGGGAGGAGCAGTTCTTC
CASSFGTGEEQFF
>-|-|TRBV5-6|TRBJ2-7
TGTGCCAGCAGCCGGACAGTCTACGAGCAGTACTTC
CASSRTVYEQYF
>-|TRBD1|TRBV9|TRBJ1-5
TGTGCCAGCAGCCGAGGACAGGGGGCTGGGCAGCCCCAGCATTTT
CASSRGQGAGQPQHF
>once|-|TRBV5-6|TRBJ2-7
TGTGCCAGCAGCTTCCTCGGGTCTTACGAGCAGTACTTC
CASSFLGSYEQYF
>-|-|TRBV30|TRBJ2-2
TGTGCCTGGGGGACAACAGAGAGTAACACCGGGGAGCTGTTTTTT
CAWGTTESNTGELFF
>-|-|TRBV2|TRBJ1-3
TGTGCCAGCAGTGGTGCTAGTTTTTCTGGAAACACCATATATTTT
CASSGASFSGNTIYF
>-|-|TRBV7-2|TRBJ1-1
TGTGCCAGCAGCTTAGGGGGGGTCGGCACTGAAGCTTTCTTT
CASSLGGVGTEAFF
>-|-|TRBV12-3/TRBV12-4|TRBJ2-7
TGTGCCAGCAGTTTAACTAGTGTCGAGCAGTACTTC
CASSLTSVEQYF
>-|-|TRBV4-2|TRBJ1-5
TGTGCCAGCAGCCAAGTCAGCGGGAATCAGCCCCAGCATTTT
CASSQVSGNQPQHF
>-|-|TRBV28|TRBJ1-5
TGTGCCAGCAGTTTCCCCAGACAGGCGGCCCAGCATTTT
CASSFPRQAAQHF
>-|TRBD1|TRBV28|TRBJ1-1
TGTGCCAGCGGGTGGACAGGGGTAATGAACACTGAAGCTTTCTTT
CASGWTGVMNTEAFF
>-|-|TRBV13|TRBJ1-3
TGTGCCAGCAGCATCCAGGGTGAGATCTCCGGAAACACCATATATTTT
CASSIQGEISGNTIYF
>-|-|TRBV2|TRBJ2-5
TGTGCCAGCAGTGGTGGGGGCGGGGAGACCCAGTACTTC
CASSGGGGETQYF
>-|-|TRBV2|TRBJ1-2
TGTGCCAGCAGTGTCAGCGTCGGACAGATTAAAAATGGCTACACCTTC
CASSVSVGQIKNGYTF
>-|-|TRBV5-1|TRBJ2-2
TGCGCCAGCAGCCAACAGAACACCGGGGAGCTGTTTTTT
CASSQQNTGELFF
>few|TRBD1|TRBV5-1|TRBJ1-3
TGCGCCAGCAGCGCCGGGACAGGGCGCTCTGGAAACACCATATATTTT
CASSAGTGRSGNTIYF
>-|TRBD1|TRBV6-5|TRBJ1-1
TGTGCCAGCAGGCAGACAGGGGGCGTCCATCCTTTCTTT
CASRQTGGVHPFF
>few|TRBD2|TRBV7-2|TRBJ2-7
TGTGCCAGCAGCTTAATTCTGGCGGGAGGTGGGGAGCAGTACTTC
CASSLILAGGGEQYF
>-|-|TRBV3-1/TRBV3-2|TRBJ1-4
TGTGCCAGCAGCCACCTTGGCAGGGCCGGAACTAATGAAAAACTGTTTTTT
CASSHLGRAGTNEKLFF
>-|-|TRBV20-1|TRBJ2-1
TGCAGTGCTAGACTTAGCCATGAGCAGTTCTTC
CSARLSHEQFF
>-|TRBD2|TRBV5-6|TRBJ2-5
TGTGCCAGCAGCGCGACTAGCGGGAACCAAGAGACCCAGTACTTC
CASSATSGNQETQYF
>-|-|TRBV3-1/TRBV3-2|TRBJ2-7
TGTGCCAGCAGCCAAGATATGACAGCCTACGAGCAGTACTTC
CASSQDMTAYEQYF
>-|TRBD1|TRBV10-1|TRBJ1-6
TGCGCCAGCAGAGATCAGGGGGGCTCCTATAATTCACCCCTCCACTTT
CASRDQGGSYNSPLHF
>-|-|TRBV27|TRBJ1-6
TGTGCCAGCAGTTTATGGAGGTCTCGCGACGGAAATTCACCCCTCCACTTT
CASSLWRSRDGNSPLHF
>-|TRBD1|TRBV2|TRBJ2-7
TGTGCCAGCAGGTGGGACAGGGCCTCCTACGAGCAGTACTTC
CASRWDRASYEQYF
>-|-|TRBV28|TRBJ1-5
TGTGCCAGCAGTTTACAGGGTGGGAATCAGCCCCAGCATTTT
CASSLQGGNQPQHF
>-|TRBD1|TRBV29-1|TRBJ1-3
TGCAGCGCTGGGTGGGCCAGGGGGTTTGGGACCTCTGGAAACACCATATATTTT
CSAGWARGFGTSGNTIYF